This is a list of T cell receptor beta chains from one sample in a study. Each CDR3 protein is one row after TCRdb ran MiXCR on the 5' RACE reads. Found here are 52,000 or so distinct CDR3 sequences, around 21% of them singletons; the top ten hold 3.2%. Sequences were obtained from tumor-infiltrating Tregs sorted from the breast tumor. The receptors come from a female donor with breast cancer. The CDR3 runs from the conserved cysteine through the conserved F or W. Each record gives: V gene, J gene, CDR3 protein.

V: TRBV5-1
J: TRBJ1-6
CDR3: CASSPGGDSPLHF

V: TRBV30
J: TRBJ2-3
CDR3: CAWRLNGLTQYF

V: TRBV6-1
J: TRBJ2-2
CDR3: CASSGLAGAGELFF

V: TRBV6-2/TRBV6-3
J: TRBJ2-3
CDR3: CASRDSLDTQYF

V: TRBV10-3
J: TRBJ1-5
CDR3: CAISPLTGGDQPQHF

V: TRBV20-1
J: TRBJ1-1
CDR3: CSAGGQGETEAFF

V: TRBV3-1
J: TRBJ1-3
CDR3: CASSHATTRAGNTIYF

V: TRBV7-9
J: TRBJ2-2
CDR3: CASSSPIRSTGELFF

V: TRBV7-2
J: TRBJ2-7
CDR3: CASSFPGAEQYF

V: TRBV29-1
J: TRBJ2-7
CDR3: CSVATEAYEQYF

V: TRBV5-1
J: TRBJ2-3
CDR3: CASRVGPPTDTQYF

V: TRBV7-2
J: TRBJ1-2
CDR3: CASSPSTGGKYGYTF